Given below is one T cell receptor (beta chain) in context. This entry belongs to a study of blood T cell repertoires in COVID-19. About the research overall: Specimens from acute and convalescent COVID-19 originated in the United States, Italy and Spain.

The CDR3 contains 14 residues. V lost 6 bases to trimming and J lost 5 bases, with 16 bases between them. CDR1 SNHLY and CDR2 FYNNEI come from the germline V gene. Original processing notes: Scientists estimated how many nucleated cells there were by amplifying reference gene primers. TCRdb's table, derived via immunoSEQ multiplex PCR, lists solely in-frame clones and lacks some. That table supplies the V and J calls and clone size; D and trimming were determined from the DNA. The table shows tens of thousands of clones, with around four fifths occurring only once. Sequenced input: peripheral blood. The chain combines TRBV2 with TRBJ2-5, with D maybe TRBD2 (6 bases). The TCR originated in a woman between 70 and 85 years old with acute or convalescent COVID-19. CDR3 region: CASSHDIAEETQYF. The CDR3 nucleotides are TGTGCCAGCAGCCACGATATAGCGGAGGAGACCCAGTACTTC.